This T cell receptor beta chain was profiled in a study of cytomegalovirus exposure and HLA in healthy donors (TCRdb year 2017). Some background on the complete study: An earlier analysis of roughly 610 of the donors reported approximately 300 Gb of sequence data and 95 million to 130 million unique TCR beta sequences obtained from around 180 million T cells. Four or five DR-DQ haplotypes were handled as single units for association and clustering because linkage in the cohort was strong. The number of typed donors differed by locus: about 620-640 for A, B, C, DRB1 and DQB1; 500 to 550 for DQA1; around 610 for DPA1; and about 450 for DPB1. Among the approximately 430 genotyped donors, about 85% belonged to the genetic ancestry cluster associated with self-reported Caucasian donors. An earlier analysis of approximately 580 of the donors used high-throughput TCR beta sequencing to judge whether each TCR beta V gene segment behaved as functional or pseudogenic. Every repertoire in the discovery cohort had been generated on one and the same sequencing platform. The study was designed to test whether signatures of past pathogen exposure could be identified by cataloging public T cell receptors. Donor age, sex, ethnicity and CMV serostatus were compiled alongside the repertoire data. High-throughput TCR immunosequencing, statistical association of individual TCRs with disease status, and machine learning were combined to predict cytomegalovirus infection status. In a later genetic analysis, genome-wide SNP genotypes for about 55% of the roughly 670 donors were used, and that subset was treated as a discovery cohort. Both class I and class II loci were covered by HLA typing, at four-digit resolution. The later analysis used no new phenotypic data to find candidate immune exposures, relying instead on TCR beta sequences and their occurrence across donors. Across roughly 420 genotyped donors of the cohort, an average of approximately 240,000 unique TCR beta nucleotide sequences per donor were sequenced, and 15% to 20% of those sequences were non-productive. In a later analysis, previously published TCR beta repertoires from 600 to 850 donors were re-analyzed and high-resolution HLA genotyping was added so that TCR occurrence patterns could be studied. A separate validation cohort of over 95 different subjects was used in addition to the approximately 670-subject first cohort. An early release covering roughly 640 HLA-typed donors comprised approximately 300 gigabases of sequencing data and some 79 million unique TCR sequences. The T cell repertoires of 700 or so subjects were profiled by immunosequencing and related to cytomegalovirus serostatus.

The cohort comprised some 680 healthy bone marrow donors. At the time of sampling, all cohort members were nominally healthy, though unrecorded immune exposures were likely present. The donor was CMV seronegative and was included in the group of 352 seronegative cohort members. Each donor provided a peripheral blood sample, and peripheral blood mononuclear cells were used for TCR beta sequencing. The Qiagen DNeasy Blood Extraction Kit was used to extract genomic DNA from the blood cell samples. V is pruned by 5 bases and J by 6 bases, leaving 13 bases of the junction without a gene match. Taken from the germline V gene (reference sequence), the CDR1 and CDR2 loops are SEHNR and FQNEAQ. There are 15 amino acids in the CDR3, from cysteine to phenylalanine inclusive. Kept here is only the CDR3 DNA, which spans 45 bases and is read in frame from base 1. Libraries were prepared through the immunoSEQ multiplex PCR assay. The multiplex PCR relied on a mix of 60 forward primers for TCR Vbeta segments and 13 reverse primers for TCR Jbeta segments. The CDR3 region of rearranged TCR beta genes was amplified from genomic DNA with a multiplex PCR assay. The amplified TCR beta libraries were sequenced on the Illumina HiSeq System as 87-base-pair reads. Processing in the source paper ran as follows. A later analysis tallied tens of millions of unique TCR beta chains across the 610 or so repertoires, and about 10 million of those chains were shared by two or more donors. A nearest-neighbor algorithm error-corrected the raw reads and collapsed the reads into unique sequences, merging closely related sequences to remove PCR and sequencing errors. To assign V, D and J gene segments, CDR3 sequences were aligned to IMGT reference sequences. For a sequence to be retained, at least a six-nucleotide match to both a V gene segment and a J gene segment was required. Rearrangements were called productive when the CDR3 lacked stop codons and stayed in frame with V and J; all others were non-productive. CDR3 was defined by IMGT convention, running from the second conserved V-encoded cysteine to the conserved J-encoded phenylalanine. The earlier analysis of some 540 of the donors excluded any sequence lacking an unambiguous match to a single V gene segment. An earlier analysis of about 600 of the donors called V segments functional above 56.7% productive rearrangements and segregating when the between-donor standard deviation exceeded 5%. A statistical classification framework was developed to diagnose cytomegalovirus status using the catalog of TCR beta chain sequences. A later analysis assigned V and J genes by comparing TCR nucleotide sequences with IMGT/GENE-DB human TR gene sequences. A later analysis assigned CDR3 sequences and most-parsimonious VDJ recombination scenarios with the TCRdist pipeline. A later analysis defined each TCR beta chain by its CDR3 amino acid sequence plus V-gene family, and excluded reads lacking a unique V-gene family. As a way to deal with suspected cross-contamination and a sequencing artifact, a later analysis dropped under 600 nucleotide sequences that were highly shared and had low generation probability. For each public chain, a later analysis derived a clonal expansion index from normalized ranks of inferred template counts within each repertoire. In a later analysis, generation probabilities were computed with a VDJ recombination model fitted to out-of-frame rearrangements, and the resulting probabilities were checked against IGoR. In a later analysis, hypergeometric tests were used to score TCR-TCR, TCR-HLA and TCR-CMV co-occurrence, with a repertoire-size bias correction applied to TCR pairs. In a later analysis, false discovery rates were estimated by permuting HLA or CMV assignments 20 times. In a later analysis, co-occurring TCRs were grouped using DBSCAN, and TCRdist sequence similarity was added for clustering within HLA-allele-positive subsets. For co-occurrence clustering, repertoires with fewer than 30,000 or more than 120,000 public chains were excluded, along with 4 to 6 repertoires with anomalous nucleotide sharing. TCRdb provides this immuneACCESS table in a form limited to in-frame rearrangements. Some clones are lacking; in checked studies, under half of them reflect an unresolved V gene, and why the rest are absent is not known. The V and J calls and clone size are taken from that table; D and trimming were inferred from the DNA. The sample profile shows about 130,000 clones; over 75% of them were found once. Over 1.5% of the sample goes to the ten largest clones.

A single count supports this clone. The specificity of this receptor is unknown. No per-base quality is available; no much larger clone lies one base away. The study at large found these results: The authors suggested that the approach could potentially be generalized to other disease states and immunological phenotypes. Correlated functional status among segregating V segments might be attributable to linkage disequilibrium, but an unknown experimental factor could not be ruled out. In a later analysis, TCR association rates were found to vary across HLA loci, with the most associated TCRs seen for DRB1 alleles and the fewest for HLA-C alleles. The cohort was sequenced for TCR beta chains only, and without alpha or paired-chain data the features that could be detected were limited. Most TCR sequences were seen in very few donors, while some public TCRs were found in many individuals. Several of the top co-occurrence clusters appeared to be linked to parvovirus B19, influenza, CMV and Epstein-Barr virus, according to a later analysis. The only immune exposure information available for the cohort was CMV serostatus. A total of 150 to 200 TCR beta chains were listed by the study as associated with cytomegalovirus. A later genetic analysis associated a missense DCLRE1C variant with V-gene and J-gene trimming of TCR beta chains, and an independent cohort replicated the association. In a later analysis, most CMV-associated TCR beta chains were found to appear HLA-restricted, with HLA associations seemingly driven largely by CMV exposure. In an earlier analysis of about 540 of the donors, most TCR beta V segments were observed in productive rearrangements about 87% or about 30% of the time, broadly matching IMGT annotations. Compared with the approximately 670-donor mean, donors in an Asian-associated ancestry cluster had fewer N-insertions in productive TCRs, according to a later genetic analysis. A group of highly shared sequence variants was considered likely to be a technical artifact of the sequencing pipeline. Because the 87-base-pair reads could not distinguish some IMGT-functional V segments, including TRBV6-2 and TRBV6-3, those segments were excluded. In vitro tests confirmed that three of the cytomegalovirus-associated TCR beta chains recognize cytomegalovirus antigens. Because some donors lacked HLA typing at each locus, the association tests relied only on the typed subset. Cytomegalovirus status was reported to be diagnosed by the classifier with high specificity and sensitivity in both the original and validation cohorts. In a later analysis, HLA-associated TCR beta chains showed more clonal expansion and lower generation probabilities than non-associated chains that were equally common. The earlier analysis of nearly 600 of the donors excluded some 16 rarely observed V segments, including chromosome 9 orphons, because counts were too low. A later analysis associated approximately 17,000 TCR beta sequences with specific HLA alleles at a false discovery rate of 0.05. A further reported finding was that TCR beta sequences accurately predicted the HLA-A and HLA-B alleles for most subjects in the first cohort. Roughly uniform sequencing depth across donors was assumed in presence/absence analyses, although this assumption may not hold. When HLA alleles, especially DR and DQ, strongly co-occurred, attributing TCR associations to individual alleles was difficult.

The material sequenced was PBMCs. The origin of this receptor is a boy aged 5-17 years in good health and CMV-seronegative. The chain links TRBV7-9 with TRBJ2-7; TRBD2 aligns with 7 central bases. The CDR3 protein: CASSPWVTGEGEQYF. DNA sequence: TGTGCCAGCAGCCCGTGGGTCACGGGGGAGGGCGAGCAGTACTTC.